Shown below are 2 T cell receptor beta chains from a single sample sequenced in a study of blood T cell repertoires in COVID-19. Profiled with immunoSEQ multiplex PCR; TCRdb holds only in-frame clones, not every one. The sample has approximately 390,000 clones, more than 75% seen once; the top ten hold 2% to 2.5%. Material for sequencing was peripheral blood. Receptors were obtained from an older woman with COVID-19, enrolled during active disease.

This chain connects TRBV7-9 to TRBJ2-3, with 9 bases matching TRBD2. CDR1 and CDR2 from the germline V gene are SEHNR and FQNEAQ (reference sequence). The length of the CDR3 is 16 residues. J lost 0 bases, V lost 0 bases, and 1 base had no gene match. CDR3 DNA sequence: TGTGCCAGCAGCTTAGCCCTAGCGGGGAGCACAGATACGCAGTATTTT. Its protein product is CASSLALAGSTDTQYF.

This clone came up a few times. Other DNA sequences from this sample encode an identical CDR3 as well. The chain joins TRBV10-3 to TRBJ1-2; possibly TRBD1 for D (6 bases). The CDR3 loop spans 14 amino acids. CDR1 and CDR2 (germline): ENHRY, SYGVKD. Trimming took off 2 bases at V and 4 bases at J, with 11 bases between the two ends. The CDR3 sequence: CAISETDRLYGYTF. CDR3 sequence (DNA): TGTGCCATCAGTGAGACCGACAGGCTCTATGGCTACACCTTC.